Below, 23 T cell receptor beta chains from the same sample are listed, as sequenced in a study of blood T cell repertoires in COVID-19. Method: immunoSEQ multiplex PCR; TCRdb's copy keeps in-frame clones and lacks some. There are 110,000 to 150,000 clones in the sample; 60% to 85% occur only once, and 1.9% lies in the top ten. The specimen sequenced was peripheral blood. Source of these receptors: a woman in her sixties with acute or convalescent COVID-19.

The chain carries TRBV18 and TRBJ1-1, with 9 bases identical to TRBD1. Per the germline V gene, CDR1 is KGHSH and CDR2 is LQKENI. This CDR3 contains 14 residues. The ends lost 3 bases at V and 5 bases at J; junction bases unmatched: 4. CDR3 sequence: CASSPWTGETEAFF. The CDR3 DNA sequence: TGTGCCAGCTCACCCTGGACAGGGGAAACTGAAGCTTTCTTT.

The V gene is TRBV3-1 (or the pseudogene TRBV3-2), the J gene TRBJ2-7, with 8 bases fitting TRBD2. CDR1 and CDR2 (germline): LGHDT, YNNKEL (reference sequence). The CDR3 totals 15 residues. Losses at the gene ends were 1 base for V and 4 bases for J; bases not matched to a gene: 6. The CDR3 reads CASSQAGGSRYEQYF. In nucleotides, the CDR3 is TGTGCCAGCAGCCAAGCGGGAGGGTCGAGATACGAGCAGTACTTC.

The chain is built from TRBV3-1 (or the pseudogene TRBV3-2) and TRBJ1-2; 10 bases fit TRBD1. The germline CDR1 and CDR2 sequences are LGHDT and YNNKEL (reference sequence). Losses at the gene ends were 5 bases for V and 4 bases for J; bases not matched to a gene: 7. This CDR3 has 15 residues. The CDR3 DNA reads as TGTGCCAGCAGCTTGCGGACAGGGGGAATCTATGGCTACACCTTC. Residues: CASSLRTGGIYGYTF.

The rearrangement joins TRBV28 to TRBJ1-6, with TRBD1 matching over 7 bases. In germline, CDR1 is MDHEN, CDR2 SYDVKM. The V gene end was trimmed by 6 bases and the J gene end by 11 bases; junction bases not matched to a gene: 19. The CDR3 has 17 residues. The CDR3 loop reads CASRRITQGDRSAPLHF. The DNA of the CDR3 is TGTGCCAGCAGAAGAATTACCCAGGGGGATAGGTCGGCACCCCTCCACTTT.

V gene TRBV11-3 combines with J gene TRBJ1-1, with D unclear. The CDR3 is 14 amino acids. Trimming pared 4 bases from V and 2 bases from J, leaving 11 bases between. Germline CDR1 reads SGHNT; CDR2 reads YENEEA. CDR3 coding DNA: TGTGCCAGCAGCTCAGGAGGGATAAACACTGAAGCTTTCTTT. Protein product: CASSSGGINTEAFF. The variable domain in full, completed from reference TRBV11-3 and TRBJ1-1, reads EAGVVQSPRYKIIEKKQPVAFWCNPISGHNTLYWYLQNLGQGPELLIRYENEEAVDDSQLPKDRFSAERLKGVDSTLKIQPAELGDSAVYLCASSSGGINTEAFFGQGTRLTVV.

V is TRBV7-8 and J is TRBJ1-5, with a weak D call TRBD1 (5 bases). Trimming cost V 6 bases and J 7 bases, with 10 bases left between them. CDR3 size: 12 residues. Germline V gene lookup returns CDR1 SGHVS and CDR2 FQNEAQ. CDR3 nucleotide sequence: TGTGCCAGCAGTGACAGTTACCAGCCCCAGCATTTT. Protein product: CASSDSYQPQHF.

The chain links TRBV6-6 to TRBJ2-1; no reliable D call. CDR3 length: 13 amino acids. CDR1 MNHNY and CDR2 SVGAGI come from the germline V gene (reference sequence). V was pared by 2 bases and J by 6 bases, with 8 bases between. This chain's CDR3 is CASSYVQSNEQFF. The CDR3 bases are TGTGCCAGCAGTTACGTTCAGTCCAATGAGCAGTTCTTC.

J is TRBJ1-2 and V is TRBV7-9; no reliable D call. V lost 1 base and J lost 6, with 12 bases in between. The CDR3 extends over 14 amino acids. Germline loops: CDR1 SEHNR, CDR2 FQNEAQ (reference sequence). Written as DNA, the CDR3 is TGTGCCAGCAGCTTAGTGAGTGGGCAGGATGGCTACACCTTC. Its protein is CASSLVSGQDGYTF. The variable domain in full, with the rest retrieved from reference TRBV7-9 and TRBJ1-2, is DTGVSQNPRHKITKRGQNVTFRCDPISEHNRLYWYRQTLGQGPEFLTYFQNEAQLEKSRLLSDRFSAERPKGSFSTLEIQRTEQGDSAMYLCASSLVSGQDGYTFGSGTRLTVV.

The gene calls are TRBV28 and TRBJ1-2, with D unresolved. Germline CDR1 MDHEN, CDR2 SYDVKM. Trimming took 4 bases from V and 7 from J, leaving 7 bases between them. The CDR3 length is 11 residues. CDR3 sequence reads: CASSSAAGYTF. The DNA of the CDR3 is TGTGCCAGCAGTTCCGCGGCTGGCTACACCTTC.

This clone was seen more than once but under ten times. The chain links TRBV27 to TRBJ1-5; 7 nucleotides align to TRBD1. CDR3 size: 15 residues. Trimming cost V 3 bases and J 3 bases; bases outside gene matches: 5. CDR1 MNHEY and CDR2 SMNVEV come from the germline V gene (reference sequence). The CDR3 is CASSFRQGNNQPQHF. The CDR3 nucleotides read TGTGCCAGCAGTTTCAGACAGGGAAACAATCAGCCCCAGCATTTT.

This rearrangement joins TRBV30 to TRBJ1-5, with 7 bases lining up with TRBD1. CDR3 size: 12 residues. J lost 9 bases, V lost 5 bases, and 7 bases had no gene match. CDR1 is GTSNPN, CDR2 SVGIG, per germline (reference sequence). The CDR3 region is CAWSSQGGPQHF. The CDR3 DNA is TGTGCCTGGTCTTCCCAGGGGGGGCCCCAGCATTTT.

The CDR3 is CASKPGLTYEQYF. CDR3 in DNA: TGTGCCAGTAAACCGGGACTGACCTACGAGCAGTACTTC. The chain recombines TRBV6-5 with TRBJ2-7; D might be TRBD2 (6 bases). CDR1 is MNHEY and CDR2 is SVGAGI in the germline V gene. Trimming cost V 9 bases and J 2 bases, with 14 bases left between them. The CDR3 sequence is 13 residues long.

This chain links TRBV6-5 with TRBJ1-1; 9 bases are a match to TRBD1. V trimming: 5 bases; J trimming: 7 bases; junction bases outside the gene matches: 11. Germline loops: CDR1 MNHEY, CDR2 SVGAGI. This CDR3 region has 15 residues. CDR3 nucleotide sequence: TGTGCCAGCAGTCCCGGGACAGGGCCCCTCTTTGAAGCTTTCTTT. Its translation is CASSPGTGPLFEAFF.

This chain joins TRBV27 and TRBJ2-1; perhaps TRBD1 as D (5 bases). Germline V lookup: CDR1 MNHEY, CDR2 SMNVEV (reference sequence). Between the trimmed V and J ends, which lost 6 bases and 11 bases, there was a span of 11 bases. This CDR3 comprises 11 residues. The CDR3 sequence is CASSRQSQQFF. The CDR3, as DNA: TGTGCCAGCAGCCGACAGAGCCAGCAGTTCTTC.

The CDR3 reads CASGGTSGRLNEQFF. The CDR3 DNA follows: TGTGCCAGCGGGGGGACTAGCGGGAGGCTCAATGAGCAGTTCTTC. The J gene is TRBJ2-1, the V gene TRBV27, with 15 nucleotides matching TRBD2. V lost 8 bases and J lost 6; bases outside the gene matches: 5. The CDR3 runs to 15 residues. Germline CDR1 MNHEY, CDR2 SMNVEV (reference sequence).

The rearrangement uses TRBV10-3 and TRBJ2-3, with TRBD2 identical over 10 bases. Trimming removed 3 bases from V and 6 bases from J; junction bases left unmatched: 6. The CDR3 totals 15 residues. Germline V gene sequence: CDR1 ENHRY, CDR2 SYGVKD. In DNA form, the CDR3 reads TGTGCCATCAGTGATCCTAGCGGGAGTGTGGATACGCAGTATTTT. Residues: CAISDPSGSVDTQYF.

Details on this clone: The same CDR3 also results from other DNA sequences found in this sample. The chain recombines TRBV19 with TRBJ2-5, with D possibly being TRBD1 (6 bases). V lost 3 bases and J lost 5, with 10 bases in between. The CDR3 consists of 13 residues. Germline values: CDR1 LNHDA, CDR2 SQIVND (reference sequence). The DNA of the CDR3 is TGTGCCAGTAGTATCAGGGGCTGGGAGACCCAGTACTTC. The encoded protein is CASSIRGWETQYF.

The chain uses TRBV7-9 and TRBJ2-7; no definite D call. CDR1 and CDR2 (germline): SEHNR, FQNEAQ (reference sequence). Trimming cost V 1 base and J 0 bases, with 7 bases left between them. This CDR3 region has 14 residues. CDR3 sequence (DNA): TGTGCCAGCAGCTTAGTTGGCAACTCCTACGAGCAGTACTTC. Encoded protein: CASSLVGNSYEQYF.

The chain combines TRBV6-1 with TRBJ2-5, with D perhaps matching TRBD1 (7 bases). V lost 2 bases, J lost 0 bases, and 16 bases lay in between. Germline-derived CDR1 and CDR2 are MNHNS and SASEGT. The CDR3 is 17 residues long. The DNA of the CDR3 is TGTGCCAGCAGTGAAAGGCAGGGGGGTGTGAACCAAGAGACCCAGTACTTC. Its translation is CASSERQGGVNQETQYF.

This clone was observed a handful of times. The chain couples TRBV30 to TRBJ1-5; possibly TRBD1 for D (6 bases). The germline V and J ends were trimmed by 4 bases and 9 bases, with 16 bases remaining between them. Germline V lookup: CDR1 GTSNPN, CDR2 SVGIG (reference sequence). This CDR3 is built from 13 residues. CDR3: CAWKAQGVRPQHF. The CDR3 nucleotides are TGTGCCTGGAAGGCACAGGGAGTTAGGCCCCAGCATTTT.

V is TRBV6-5 and J is TRBJ1-1, with 8 nucleotides matching TRBD1. Germline loops: CDR1 MNHEY, CDR2 SVGAGI. The CDR3 extends over 14 amino acids. V lost 6 bases, J lost 4 bases, and 7 bases stayed unmatched. CDR3 DNA sequence: TGTGCCAGCAGGGCACAGGGGGTCTCCACTGAAGCTTTCTTT. Encoded protein: CASRAQGVSTEAFF.

V and J are TRBV5-1 and TRBJ1-2; 11 nucleotides align to TRBD1. Germline CDR1 SGHRS, CDR2 YFSETQ. This CDR3 has 18 residues. V shed 0 bases, J shed 4 bases, and the junction held 11 bases outside the gene matches. CDR3 nucleotides: TGCGCCAGCAGCTTGGAATCCGGGACAGGGGGTTCGGGCTATGGCTACACCTTC. It specifies CASSLESGTGGSGYGYTF.

The chain is built from TRBV28 and TRBJ2-7; a possible D gene is TRBD1 (5 bases). The germline V gene has CDR1 MDHEN and CDR2 SYDVKM. The CDR3 is 10 amino acids. Trimming shortened V by 9 bases and J by 4 bases, and 7 bases separated the two germline ends. The CDR3 reads CASQGYEQYF. The CDR3 bases are TGTGCCAGTCAGGGTTACGAGCAGTACTTC.